This is a list of T cell receptor beta chains from one sample in a study of blood T cell repertoires in COVID-19. Clones were sequenced by immunoSEQ multiplex PCR, and TCRdb holds only the in-frame ones, with some missing. The data show around 420,000 clones, with roughly 87% seen just once and 2% to 2.5% held by the top ten. Sequencing was done on a sample of PBMCs or T cells enriched from blood (not recorded which). The receptors stem from a woman aged 40-49 years with acute COVID-19. The CDR3 runs from the conserved cysteine through the conserved F or W. A D gene is named only where the DNA matches it firmly. The size entry is marked missing in some rows and otherwise reads once, few, many or a size class.

abundance	v_gene	d_gene	j_gene	CDR3aa	CDR3nt
NA	TRBV29-1	NA	TRBJ1-2	CSVEDKQKPYTF	TGCAGCGTTGAGGACAAACAGAAACCCTACACCTTC
NA	TRBV4-1	TRBD1	TRBJ2-7	CASSQVTGGPDEQYF	TGCGCCAGCAGCCAAGTGACAGGGGGCCCCGACGAGCAGTACTTC
NA	TRBV5-1	TRBD2	TRBJ2-3	CASSLRIAGFEDTQYF	TGCGCCAGCAGCTTGAGGATAGCGGGGTTCGAAGATACGCAGTATTTT
NA	TRBV18	TRBD1	TRBJ2-3	CASSRPGQGPTDTQYF	TGTGCCAGCTCACGACCGGGACAGGGGCCCACAGATACGCAGTATTTT
few	TRBV19	TRBD1	TRBJ1-6	CASSIPGTGAYNSPLHF	TGTGCCAGTAGTATCCCCGGGACAGGGGCCTATAATTCACCCCTCCACTTT
NA	TRBV5-1	NA	TRBJ2-7	CASSARQDFSYEQYF	TGCGCCAGCAGCGCAAGACAGGACTTCTCCTACGAGCAGTACTTC
NA	TRBV19	NA	TRBJ2-2	CASSMVGASNTGELFF	TGTGCCAGTAGTATGGTAGGGGCTTCGAACACCGGGGAGCTGTTTTTT
NA	TRBV19	TRBD1	TRBJ2-2	CASSTGDSHTGELFF	TGTGCCAGTAGTACTGGGGACAGCCACACCGGGGAGCTGTTTTTT
few	TRBV5-1	TRBD1	TRBJ2-7	CASSDDRVYEQYF	TGCGCCAGCAGTGACGACAGGGTCTACGAGCAGTACTTC
NA	TRBV7-6	NA	TRBJ1-3	CASIASGSGNTIYF	TGTGCCAGCATAGCGTCAGGATCTGGAAACACCATATATTTT
NA	TRBV3-1/TRBV3-2	TRBD2	TRBJ2-3	CASSQAWTSGGPDTQYF	TGTGCCAGCAGCCAAGCCTGGACTAGCGGGGGCCCCGATACGCAGTATTTT
few	TRBV12-5	NA	TRBJ1-1	CASGQGTEAFF	TGTGCTAGTGGCCAGGGAACTGAAGCTTTCTTT
NA	TRBV19	TRBD1	TRBJ1-2	CASSDLQGRSGYTF	TGTGCCAGTAGCGATTTACAGGGGAGGTCTGGCTACACCTTC
NA	TRBV14	TRBD2	TRBJ2-3	CASSPQLAGADTQYF	TGTGCCAGCAGCCCCCAACTAGCGGGCGCAGATACGCAGTATTTT
NA	TRBV5-1	NA	TRBJ1-3	CASSLERISRSGNTIYF	TGCGCCAGCAGCTTGGAGAGGATTTCCCGATCAGGAAACACCATATATTTT
NA	TRBV9	TRBD2	TRBJ2-5	CASSVGTSGVQETQYF	TGTGCCAGCAGCGTAGGGACTAGCGGGGTACAAGAGACCCAGTACTTC
NA	TRBV5-6	NA	TRBJ2-7	CASSLPGRGYNEQYF	TGTGCCAGCAGCTTGCCGGGTAGGGGGTACAACGAGCAGTACTTC
NA	TRBV30	TRBD1	TRBJ1-6	CAWSGTGLYNSPLHF	TGTGCCTGGAGTGGGACAGGATTATATAATTCACCCCTCCACTTT
NA	TRBV6-5	NA	TRBJ1-1	CASSRGSEAFF	TGTGCCAGCAGTCGGGGATCTGAAGCTTTCTTT
NA	TRBV19	NA	TRBJ1-5	CASNLGTSSNQPQHF	TGTGCCAGTAATCTGGGGACTTCTAGCAATCAGCCCCAGCATTTT